The rows below give T cell receptor beta chains drawn from one sample of a study of blood T cell repertoires in COVID-19. Sequenced by immunoSEQ multiplex PCR; TCRdb stores in-frame clones only, minus some. Here the sample spans over 200,000 clones, 91% being singletons. Sequencing used PBMCs or T cells enriched from blood (not recorded which). Receptors originate from a human donor in a cohort exposed to, infected with or recovered from COVID-19 (not recorded which). The donor label of this sample is uncertain. The CDR3 runs from the conserved cysteine through the conserved F or W. A D gene is named only where the DNA matches it firmly. Expanded clones get a size class; other rows say once, few or many, or leave the size out.

abundance	d_gene	v_gene	j_gene	CDR3nt	CDR3aa
once	TRBD2	TRBV7-3	TRBJ2-6	TGTGCCAGCAGCCCCCAGGGACTAGCGGGGGCGGGGGCCAACGTCCTGACTTTC	CASSPQGLAGAGANVLTF
-	TRBD1	TRBV19	TRBJ1-1	TGTGCCAGTATCCCAGGGGGTCCTTACACTGAAGCTTTCTTT	CASIPGGPYTEAFF
-	-	TRBV19	TRBJ1-1	TGTGCCAGTAGTTCTCAACCTCTCGCCCTGGGGCAGGCAGACACTGAAGCTTTCTTT	CASSSQPLALGQADTEAFF
once	-	TRBV11-3	TRBJ2-5	TGTGCCAGCAGCTCCGGTTGGCAAGAGACCCAGTACTTC	CASSSGWQETQYF
-	-	TRBV5-4	TRBJ1-1	TGTGCCAGCAGCTCCGCAGTGAACACTGAAGCTTTCTTT	CASSSAVNTEAFF
-	-	TRBV9	TRBJ2-7	TGTGCCAGCAGCGAGACAGCGAGGAGCTCCTACGAGCAGTACTTC	CASSETARSSYEQYF
-	-	TRBV27	TRBJ1-3	TGTGCCAGCAGTTTATCGGCGGGGTCTGGAAACACCATATATTTT	CASSLSAGSGNTIYF
-	-	TRBV28	TRBJ1-1	TGTGCCAGCAGTTTGGACTCCGCCAGGACCAACACTGAAGCTTTCTTT	CASSLDSARTNTEAFF
-	-	TRBV12-5	TRBJ1-2	TGTGCTAGTGGTTTGTTTTGGGAGTATGGCTACACCTTC	CASGLFWEYGYTF
-	TRBD2	TRBV6-1	TRBJ2-3	TGTGCCAGCAGTGGGGGACTAGCGGGGCGCACAGATACGCAGTATTTT	CASSGGLAGRTDTQYF
few	TRBD2	TRBV24-1	TRBJ2-1	TGTGCCACCAGTTCTCGGCGTGGGGGGGGGAATGAGCAGTTCTTC	CATSSRRGGGNEQFF
once	TRBD1	TRBV18	TRBJ1-1	TGTGCCAGCTCAAATACCGACAGGGGAGCTTTCTTT	CASSNTDRGAFF
-	-	TRBV9	TRBJ2-2	TGTGCCAGCAGAGACAAGGACAGCCCGAACACCGGGGAGCTGTTTTTT	CASRDKDSPNTGELFF
once	TRBD2	TRBV3-1/TRBV3-2	TRBJ2-1	TGTGCCAGCAGCCCCGGGACTAGCGGGGGAGAAAATGAGCAGTTCTTC	CASSPGTSGGENEQFF
-	TRBD1	TRBV19	TRBJ1-1	TGTGCCAGTAGTCTTCGACAGGGTGGCACTGAAGCTTTCTTT	CASSLRQGGTEAFF
-	TRBD1	TRBV18	TRBJ2-7	TGTGCCAGCTCACGTGGACAGGGGGCCTACGAGCAGTACTTC	CASSRGQGAYEQYF
-	-	TRBV14	TRBJ2-7	TGTGCCAGCAGCCAAGACCCCCCGGGAGCCCTCTCTTTGGAGCAGTACTTC	CASSQDPPGALSLEQYF
once	TRBD2	TRBV7-9	TRBJ2-1	TGTGCCAGCAGCCTAGTAGCGGGGGGGAGTATGAATGAGCAGTTCTTC	CASSLVAGGSMNEQFF
-	-	TRBV5-1	TRBJ1-1	TGCGCCAGCAGCTTGGAAGCAGGGGCCGAAGCTTTCTTT	CASSLEAGAEAFF
few	-	TRBV9	TRBJ2-2	TGTGCCAGCAGCGTACCCTTTTGGGGGCAGGACACCGGGGAGCTGTTTTTT	CASSVPFWGQDTGELFF
-	TRBD1	TRBV4-1	TRBJ1-2	TGCGCCAGCAGCCAAGGGGAATTGGGACAGGGCTATGGCTACACCTTC	CASSQGELGQGYGYTF
-	TRBD1	TRBV2	TRBJ1-5	TGTGCCAGCAGGAGGAGGACAGGGAGCAATCAGCCCCAGCATTTT	CASRRRTGSNQPQHF
-	TRBD2	TRBV19	TRBJ2-7	TGTGCCAGTAGTGTCTCAAGAGGGAGGGGCGAGCAGTACTTC	CASSVSRGRGEQYF
-	-	TRBV6-5	TRBJ1-2	TGTGCCAGCAGTTATACAGCCTCCTATGGCTACACCTTC	CASSYTASYGYTF
-	TRBD1	TRBV4-2	TRBJ1-2	TGTGCCAGCAGCCAAGACGGCAGGGGGAGATATGGCTACACCTTC	CASSQDGRGRYGYTF
-	-	TRBV4-1	TRBJ2-1	TGCGCCAGCAGCCAACCCCTTCAGTTCTCCTACAATGAGCAGTTCTTC	CASSQPLQFSYNEQFF
once	-	TRBV6-2/TRBV6-3	TRBJ2-5	TGTGCCAGCAGTTACGGCCTAGAGACCCAGTACTTC	CASSYGLETQYF
-	TRBD1	TRBV7-9	TRBJ2-2	TGTGCCAGCAGCGCCCAACCGGGACAGGGGGCTACCGGGGAGCTGTTTTTT	CASSAQPGQGATGELFF
-	TRBD1	TRBV19	TRBJ1-2	TGTGCCTCAAGGAGGGGTCAGGGGGCTTATGGCTACACCTTC	CASRRGQGAYGYTF
-	-	TRBV9	TRBJ2-1	TGTGCCAGCAGCGCCCAGGGGTTAGGGTCCTACAATGAGCAGTTCTTC	CASSAQGLGSYNEQFF
-	TRBD1	TRBV27	TRBJ1-2	TGTGCCAGCAGTTTAAGCCGGGACAGACCTAACTATGGCTACACCTTC	CASSLSRDRPNYGYTF
-	TRBD2	TRBV7-9	TRBJ2-3	TGTGCCAGCAGCCCGGGACTAGCGGGGGCAGATACGCAGTATTTT	CASSPGLAGADTQYF